Following are 19 T cell receptor beta chains from one sample sequenced in a study of shared clonotypes between healthy human individuals. Method: immunoSEQ multiplex PCR; TCRdb's copy keeps in-frame clones and lacks some. The profile shows millions of clones, 85% to 95% of them singletons. What was sequenced was naive CD4+ T cells sorted from blood. Specified subset: CD45RA+ positively selected. All receptors come from a man between 18 and 35 years old in good health.

This rearrangement joins TRBV4-3 to TRBJ2-3, with 8 bases that match TRBD1. The CDR3 extends over 16 amino acids. The germline V gene has CDR1 LGHNA and CDR2 YSLEER. V trimming: 0 bases; J trimming: 6 bases; junction bases outside the gene matches: 8. CDR3 residues: CASSQEARGLVDTQYF. The CDR3 coding sequence is TGCGCCAGCAGCCAAGAGGCCAGGGGGCTTGTTGATACGCAGTATTTT.

This chain uses TRBV10-1 with TRBJ2-1, with a possible D match to TRBD2 (6 bases). V lost 6 bases and J 4 bases, leaving 13 bases between the germline ends. Germline loops: CDR1 WNHNN, CDR2 SYGVQD (reference sequence). The CDR3 is 14 amino acids. CDR3 in DNA: TGCGCCAGCAGCGGCCCGGGGGAGTACAATGAGCAGTTCTTC. As protein: CASSGPGEYNEQFF.

V gene TRBV5-5 combines with J gene TRBJ1-1; 8 bases fit TRBD1. Germline CDR1 and CDR2: SGHKS and YYEKEE (reference sequence). The CDR3 has 13 residues. The ends lost 4 bases at V and 6 bases at J; junction bases unmatched: 5. The CDR3 loop reads CASSLQGAAEAFF. In nucleotides, the CDR3 is TGTGCCAGCAGCCTCCAGGGGGCGGCTGAAGCTTTCTTT.

The V and J genes are TRBV9 and TRBJ2-2, with 8 bases fitting TRBD2. Germline trimming cut 4 bases from V and 4 bases from J; bases unmatched to any gene: 12. Germline CDR1 reads SGDLS; CDR2 reads YYNGEE. The CDR3 covers 17 residues. CDR3 bases: TGTGCCAGCAGCCCATACGGCGGGGGGCGGACCACCGGGGAGCTGTTTTTT. It yields the protein CASSPYGGGRTTGELFF.

This sequence joins TRBV7-9 and TRBJ2-5, with D perhaps TRBD2 (7 bases). Deletions cut 7 bases from V and 4 bases from J, with 16 bases between. Germline assignment: CDR1 SEHNR and CDR2 FQNEAQ (reference sequence). The length of the CDR3 is 14 residues. CDR3 amino acids: CASTEGRGGETQYF. The CDR3 nucleotides read TGTGCCAGCACCGAAGGGAGGGGGGGAGAGACCCAGTACTTC. Filled out from reference TRBV7-9 and TRBJ2-5, the complete variable domain reads DTGVSQNPRHKITKRGQNVTFRCDPISEHNRLYWYRQTLGQGPEFLTYFQNEAQLEKSRLLSDRFSAERPKGSFSTLEIQRTEQGDSAMYLCASTEGRGGETQYFGPGTRLLVL.

This clone has just one count. The DNA of the CDR3 is TGTGCCAGCAGTAAGGGGGGCGGGGGTAGCAATCAGCCCCAGCATTTT. Its translation: CASSKGGGGSNQPQHF. The V gene is TRBV27, the J gene TRBJ1-5, with D possibly matching TRBD1 (6 bases). This CDR3 has 16 amino acids. Germline assignment: CDR1 MNHEY and CDR2 SMNVEV (reference sequence). Between the trimmed V and J ends, which lost 5 bases and 0 bases, there was a span of 14 bases.

Note on this clone: Other DNA variants within this sample encode the same CDR3. The V call is TRBV11-3, the J call TRBJ2-1, with D possibly matching TRBD1 (6 bases). Germline values: CDR1 SGHNT, CDR2 YENEEA. The CDR3 runs to 13 residues. The V and J ends lost 3 bases and 3 bases respectively, with 6 bases between them. The DNA for the CDR3 is TGTGCCAGCAGCTTGGACAGCTACAATGAGCAGTTCTTC. It is translated as CASSLDSYNEQFF.

This sequence joins TRBV7-8 and TRBJ1-3; D not resolved. CDR3 size: 13 residues. CDR1 and CDR2 from the germline V gene are SGHVS and FQNEAQ. Trimming left V 5 bases short and J 4 bases short, with 9 bases between. The chain's CDR3 is CASSPVLGNTIYF. The CDR3 nucleotides are TGTGCCAGCAGCCCAGTACTGGGAAACACCATATATTTT.

The rearrangement joins TRBV14 to TRBJ2-2; D may be TRBD1 (6 bases). Germline V lookup: CDR1 SGHDN, CDR2 FVKESK. This CDR3 comprises 15 residues. The V end was cut by 3 bases, the J end by 6 bases, with 14 bases between. CDR3 nucleotides: TGTGCCAGCAGCCACCGACAGGTGGCATCCGGGGAGCTGTTTTTT. Its protein product is CASSHRQVASGELFF.

The rearrangement uses TRBV2 and TRBJ2-7, with 10 bases identical to TRBD2. The junction had 4 bases not matched to a gene; V was cut back by 4 bases and J by 4 bases. Germline V gene data show CDR1 as SNHLY and CDR2 as FYNNEI. The length of the CDR3 is 14 residues. CDR3 region: CASSVASGSYEQYF. CDR3 bases: TGTGCCAGCAGTGTGGCTAGCGGGAGTTACGAGCAGTACTTC. Together with reference TRBV2 and TRBJ2-7, the CDR3 gives the full variable domain: EPEVTQTPSHQVTQMGQEVILRCVPISNHLYFYWYRQILGQKVEFLVSFYNNEISEKSEIFDDQFSVERPDGSNFTLKIRSTKLEDSAMYFCASSVASGSYEQYFGPGTRLTVT.

The gene calls are TRBV2 and TRBJ2-3; 12 bases align to TRBD2. V was pared by 7 bases and J by 4 bases, with 9 bases of the junction left unmatched. CDR1 is SNHLY and CDR2 is FYNNEI in the germline V gene. The CDR3 loop spans 16 amino acids. CDR3 bases: TGTGCCAGCACCCCAAAGACTAGCGGGAGCCCAGATACGCAGTATTTT. It codes for CASTPKTSGSPDTQYF.

The V gene is TRBV6-1, the J gene TRBJ1-1, with a possible D match to TRBD1 (6 bases). The CDR3 is 14 residues long. V was cut by 6 bases and J by 0 bases, with 11 bases left in between. CDR1 and CDR2 from the germline V gene are MNHNS and SASEGT. The CDR3 here is CASRIGQLNTEAFF. DNA for the CDR3: TGTGCCAGCAGGATCGGACAGTTGAACACTGAAGCTTTCTTT.

V is TRBV25-1 and J is TRBJ2-3, with D perhaps TRBD2 (7 bases). V was clipped by 5 bases and J by 3 bases, with 15 bases between them. Per germline, CDR1 MGHDK and CDR2 SYGVNS. The CDR3 covers 15 residues. The CDR3 coding sequence is TGTGCCAGCAGTCCGCTAGGGGGGGCGACAGATACGCAGTATTTT. Its translation: CASSPLGGATDTQYF. Drawing the rest from reference TRBV25-1 and TRBJ2-3, the complete variable domain is EADIYQTPRYLVIGTGKKITLECSQTMGHDKMYWYQQDPGMELHLIHYSYGVNSTEKGDLSSESTVSRIRTEHFPLTLESARPSHTSQYLCASSPLGGATDTQYFGPGTRLTVL.

On this clone: Other DNA sequences in this specimen translate into the identical CDR3. This chain joins TRBV18 and TRBJ1-1; D call uncertain. This CDR3 is built from 14 residues. The germline V and J ends were trimmed by 3 bases and 1 base, with 9 bases remaining between them. Looked up from germline, CDR1 is KGHSH and CDR2 is LQKENI. This CDR3 is CASSPLGGNTEAFF. CDR3 in DNA: TGTGCCAGCTCACCCCTAGGAGGGAACACTGAAGCTTTCTTT.

The CDR3 loop reads CSVELGIGQYF. CDR3 coding DNA: TGCAGCGTTGAACTGGGGATAGGGCAGTATTTT. The chain is built from TRBV29-1 and TRBJ2-3; D not resolved. CDR1 and CDR2 from the germline V gene are SQVTM and ANQGSEA. The CDR3 length is 11 residues. Trimming left V 2 bases short and J 11 bases short, with 11 bases between.

This chain links TRBV10-3 with TRBJ1-5; D is ambiguous. The CDR3 covers 15 residues. The germline V and J ends were trimmed by 0 bases and 3 bases, with 9 bases remaining between them. The germline V gene encodes CDR1 ENHRY and CDR2 SYGVKD. CDR3 bases: TGTGCCATCAGTGAGTCGAGAAGTACCAATCAGCCCCAGCATTTT. Translated: CAISESRSTNQPQHF.

This CDR3 reads CASSTTGTGAYNEQFF. The CDR3, as DNA: TGTGCCAGCAGCACCACCGGGACAGGGGCCTACAATGAGCAGTTCTTC. The chain combines TRBV9 with TRBJ2-1; 10 bases match TRBD1. The CDR3 is 16 residues long. Losses at the gene ends were 4 bases for V and 2 bases for J; bases not matched to a gene: 6. CDR1 and CDR2 (germline): SGDLS, YYNGEE. The variable domain in full, with the rest retrieved from reference TRBV9 and TRBJ2-1, is DSGVTQTPKHLITATGQRVTLRCSPRSGDLSVYWYQQSLDQGLQFLIQYYNGEERAKGNILERFSAQQFPDLHSELNLSSLELGDSALYFCASSTTGTGAYNEQFFGPGTRLTVL.

This chain connects TRBV28 to TRBJ2-1; D not certain. In germline, CDR1 is MDHEN, CDR2 SYDVKM. Trimming left V 3 bases short and J 3 bases short, with 9 bases between. This CDR3 comprises 14 residues. CDR3 amino acids: CASSLAGFYNEQFF. The CDR3 DNA follows: TGTGCCAGCAGTTTGGCCGGGTTCTACAATGAGCAGTTCTTC.

The chain's CDR3 is CASSSGTSGNEQFF. CDR3 DNA sequence: TGCGCCAGCAGCTCGGGGACTAGCGGGAATGAGCAGTTCTTC. The chain is built from TRBV5-1 and TRBJ2-1, with 12 bases aligning to TRBD2. J gave up 7 bases and V 3 bases, and 2 bases lay outside the gene matches. Germline values: CDR1 SGHRS, CDR2 YFSETQ. This CDR3 spans 14 amino acids.